The 5 T cell receptor beta chains presented below share a single source sample, sequenced in a study of T cells in Graves' hyperthyroidism and ophthalmopathy. Researchers took RNA transcripts and amplified the TCR beta CDR3 regions from them. HTBI primers were employed in a first-round RT-PCR of the TCR CDR3. TCRdb redid the calling of the multiplex PCR reads with MiXCR, one entry per CDR3 protein. The data show over 300,000 distinct CDR3 sequences, 14% seen once. Sequencing input: blood. The receptors were gathered from a woman in her sixties with Graves' hyperthyroidism.

This clonotype was detected many times. J is TRBJ2-1 and V is TRBV5-4; 8 bases agree with TRBD1. The CDR3 runs 15 residues. J lost 0 bases, V lost 4 bases, and 3 bases had no gene match. Germline-derived CDR1 and CDR2 are SGHNT and YYREEE (reference sequence). The DNA for the CDR3 is TGTGCCAGCAGCACGGGACAGGCCTCCTACAATGAGCAGTTCTTC. This sequence encodes CASSTGQASYNEQFF.

In this sample, this clonotype turned up many times. The chain couples TRBV5-5 to TRBJ1-5; D is perhaps TRBD1 (6 bases). Germline CDR1 SGHKS, CDR2 YYEKEE (reference sequence). The CDR3 has 15 amino acids. V was trimmed by 4 bases and J by 0 bases, leaving 11 bases between them. CDR3 in amino acids: CASSPTGYSNQPQHF. CDR3 in DNA: TGTGCCAGCAGCCCGACAGGCTATAGCAATCAGCCCCAGCATTTT.

This clonotype turned up a few times. This chain uses TRBV7-2 with TRBJ2-3; D might be TRBD1 or TRBD2, each matching 5 bases. V lost 1 base to trimming and J lost 2 bases, with 10 bases between them. Looked up from germline, CDR1 is SGHTA and CDR2 is FQGNSA. The length of the CDR3 is 15 residues. The CDR3 DNA reads TGTGCCAGCAGCTTAGATTCGGGGCCCACAGATACGCAGTATTTT. Protein sequence: CASSLDSGPTDTQYF.

This clonotype appeared a few times. This chain uses TRBV14 with TRBJ1-1, with a possible D match to TRBD1 (5 bases). The V end lost 4 bases, the J end lost 0 bases, and 12 bases lay between the germline ends. Germline CDR1 is SGHDN and CDR2 is FVKESK. The CDR3 contains 15 residues. CDR3 nucleotide sequence: TGTGCCAGCAGCCGCTTAAGCAGGGTGAACACTGAAGCTTTCTTT. This sequence encodes CASSRLSRVNTEAFF.

This clonotype was recorded once. Relative to the germline gene, one junction end is altered; a read error may explain this. The chain is built from TRBV19 and TRBJ1-3; no reliable D call. This CDR3 region has 14 residues. Germline V gene data show CDR1 as LNHDA and CDR2 as SQIVND (reference sequence). The CDR3 DNA reads as TGTGCCAGTAGTATAGGGGCAGCTGGAAGCACCATATATTTT. It specifies CASSIGAAGSTIYF. The full variable domain, rest sourced from reference TRBV19 and TRBJ1-3, is DGGITQSPKYLFRKEGQNVTLSCEQNLNHDAMYWYRQDPGQGLRLIYYSQIVNDFQKGDIAEGYSVSREKKESFPLTVTSAQKNPTAFYLCASSIGAAGSTIYFGEGSWLTVV.